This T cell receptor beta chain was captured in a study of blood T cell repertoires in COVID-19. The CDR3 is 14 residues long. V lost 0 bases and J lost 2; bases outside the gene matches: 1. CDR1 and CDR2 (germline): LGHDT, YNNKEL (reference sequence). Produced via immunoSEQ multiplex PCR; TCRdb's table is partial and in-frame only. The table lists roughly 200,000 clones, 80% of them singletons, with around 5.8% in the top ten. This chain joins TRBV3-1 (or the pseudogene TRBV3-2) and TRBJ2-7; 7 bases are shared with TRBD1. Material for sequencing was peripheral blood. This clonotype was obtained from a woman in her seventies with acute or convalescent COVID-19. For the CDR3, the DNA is TGTGCCAGCAGCCAAGACGGACAGGCCTACGAGCAGTACTTC. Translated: CASSQDGQAYEQYF.